This entry lists 18 T cell receptor beta chains sequenced from one sample in a study of OX40 agonist ivuxolimab in advanced cancers. TCRdb's copy holds only in-frame clones and misses some; the assay was immunoSEQ multiplex PCR. The data hold tens of thousands of clones, with around nine tenths observed a single time. The specimen comprised CD4+ or CD8+ T cells sorted from blood, sampled in a trial of the OX40 agonist ivuxolimab. The receptor source for this set is an adult with an advanced solid tumor such as melanoma, head and neck, liver or kidney cancer.

The J gene is TRBJ2-7, the V gene TRBV6-6, with a weak D call TRBD1 (5 bases). Germline CDR1 MNHNY, CDR2 SVGAGI (reference sequence). With 5 bases removed from V and 2 bases from J, the gap between germline ends came to 16 bases. This CDR3 is built from 15 residues. CDR3 sequence: CASSIPQGTPYEQYF. DNA for the CDR3: TGTGCCAGCAGTATACCGCAGGGTACTCCCTACGAGCAGTACTTC.

The chain has TRBV19 and TRBJ1-1, with D tentatively TRBD1 (5 bases). Trimming removed 6 bases at V and 1 base at J, with 15 bases between. The CDR3 runs to 15 residues. The germline gives CDR1 LNHDA, CDR2 SQIVND (reference sequence). CDR3 DNA: TGTGCCAGTAGCTCCCAAGGGGCCTGGAACACTGAAGCTTTCTTT. This encodes CASSSQGAWNTEAFF.

This clone showed up just once. The chain joins TRBV11-2 to TRBJ2-5; 8 bases are a match to TRBD1. The CDR3 sequence is 13 residues long. Trimming at V came to 2 bases and at J to 6 bases, leaving 2 bases not matched to a gene. Looked up from germline, CDR1 is SGHAT and CDR2 is FQNNGV. The CDR3 region has the DNA TGTGCCAGCAGCTTACAGGGGGCACAGACCCAGTACTTC. This codes for CASSLQGAQTQYF.

In the case of this clone: Relative to the germline gene, one junction end is altered; a read error may explain this. The rearrangement links TRBV30 to TRBJ2-7; D may be TRBD1 (5 bases). The CDR3 covers 15 residues. The V gene's germline CDR1 is GTSNPN and CDR2 SVGIG (reference sequence). For the CDR3, the DNA is TGTGCCTGGGGTGTAACCGTTAGGGGTCCCTACGAGCAGTACTTC. Translation: CAWGVTVRGPYEQYF.

The CDR3 coding sequence is TGTGCCAGCAGCCACCTCACTAGCGGGGGCGCACGGAACAATGAGCAGTTCTTC. Translation gives CASSHLTSGGARNNEQFF. This chain connects TRBV4-2 to TRBJ2-1, with TRBD2 matching over 11 bases. With V trimmed by 3 bases and J by 5 bases, 12 bases remained unmatched. The CDR3 totals 18 residues. CDR1 LGHNA and CDR2 YNFKEQ come from the germline V gene.

The chain has TRBV28 and TRBJ1-4, with 7 bases aligning to TRBD1. J gave up 7 bases and V 4 bases, and 15 bases lay outside the gene matches. Looked up from germline, CDR1 is MDHEN and CDR2 is SYDVKM. CDR3 length: 17 residues. CDR3 protein: CASSSPTPQGRGEKLFF. The CDR3 nucleotides read TGTGCCAGCAGTTCTCCTACCCCACAGGGGAGGGGTGAAAAACTGTTTTTT.

The table lists this clone with a count of one. The genes are TRBV18 and TRBJ2-3; D is unclear. CDR1 is KGHSH, CDR2 LQKENI, per germline. Between the trimmed V and J ends, which lost 2 bases and 4 bases, there was a span of 7 bases. The CDR3 is 13 amino acids. The CDR3 coding sequence is TGTGCCAGCTCACCAGTGTCGGCAGATACGCAGTATTTT. Its translation: CASSPVSADTQYF.

This clone showed up just once. This chain uses TRBV4-1 with TRBJ1-2; TRBD1 agrees at 7 bases. CDR1 and CDR2 from the germline V gene are MGHRA and YSYEKL. With V trimmed by 3 bases and J by 4 bases, 5 bases remained unmatched. The CDR3 is made up of 14 amino acids. CDR3 amino acids: CASSQPGTVYGYTF. CDR3 nucleotide sequence: TGCGCCAGCAGCCAGCCTGGGACAGTCTATGGCTACACCTTC.

V usage is TRBV11-3 and J usage is TRBJ2-3; 10 bases are shared with TRBD1. The CDR3 is 13 residues long. CDR1 is SGHNT, CDR2 YENEEA, per germline. After removal of 1 base from V and 9 bases from J, the junction contained 1 base not matched to a gene. The CDR3 nucleotides read TGTGCCAGCAGCTTAGGGGACAGGGGCACGCAGTATTTT. Amino acid sequence: CASSLGDRGTQYF. Based on the CDR3 plus reference TRBV11-3 and TRBJ2-3, the full variable domain is EAGVVQSPRYKIIEKKQPVAFWCNPISGHNTLYWYLQNLGQGPELLIRYENEEAVDDSQLPKDRFSAERLKGVDSTLKIQPAELGDSAVYLCASSLGDRGTQYFGPGTRLTVL.

This rearrangement joins TRBV28 to TRBJ2-1; D is possibly TRBD1 or TRBD2 (5 bases each). Trimming removed 2 bases at V and 2 bases at J, with 10 bases between. The CDR3 runs to 15 residues. In germline, CDR1 is MDHEN, CDR2 SYDVKM. CDR3 DNA sequence: TGTGCCAGCAGTTTACTACGGGGCCCCTACAATGAGCAGTTCTTC. This sequence encodes CASSLLRGPYNEQFF.

The chain carries TRBV4-2 and TRBJ1-4, with D possibly being TRBD1 (6 bases). V lost 0 bases, J lost 6 bases, and 17 bases lay in between. CDR1 and CDR2 from the germline V gene are LGHNA and YNFKEQ. The CDR3 length is 17 residues. In DNA form, the CDR3 reads TGTGCCAGCAGCCAAGAAGGCCCACAGGGTGGGGATGAAAAACTGTTTTTT. Protein product: CASSQEGPQGGDEKLFF.

The genes are TRBV4-3 and TRBJ2-1; 9 bases are shared with TRBD2. This CDR3 has 16 residues. The trim removed 1 base at V and 8 bases at J, leaving 9 bases unmatched. Germline assignment: CDR1 LGHNA and CDR2 YSLEER. The CDR3 loop is CASSQVRGGVRDEQFF. In nucleotides, the CDR3 is TGCGCCAGCAGCCAAGTGCGGGGGGGCGTTCGCGATGAGCAGTTCTTC.

This clone came up once. The rearrangement links TRBV9 to TRBJ2-5, with a possible D match to TRBD1 (6 bases). V was pared by 4 bases and J by 5 bases, with 15 bases between. Germline CDR1 SGDLS, CDR2 YYNGEE. This CDR3 comprises 14 residues. For the CDR3, the DNA is TGTGCCAGCAGCCTATCAGGGGTTGGGGAGACCCAGTACTTC. Amino acid sequence: CASSLSGVGETQYF.

This sequence joins TRBV19 and TRBJ2-5; maybe TRBD2 (6 bases). CDR1 LNHDA and CDR2 SQIVND come from the germline V gene (reference sequence). The V end lost 6 bases, the J end lost 5 bases, and 13 bases lay between the germline ends. The CDR3 sequence is 13 residues long. This CDR3 is CASRRGLWETQYF. CDR3 coding DNA: TGTGCCAGTAGGAGGGGACTGTGGGAGACCCAGTACTTC.

The rearrangement joins TRBV6-1 to TRBJ1-1; D not certain. Trimming took 2 bases from V and 4 from J, leaving 14 bases between them. Germline V gives CDR1 MNHNS, CDR2 SASEGT. The CDR3 is made up of 15 amino acids. CDR3 DNA: TGTGCCAGCAGTGAAATCAATGGGCGTGGCACTGAAGCTTTCTTT. It is translated as CASSEINGRGTEAFF.

This chain uses TRBV7-9 with TRBJ1-6; no reliable D call. Trimming pared 1 base from V and 0 bases from J, leaving 4 bases between. The V gene's germline CDR1 is SEHNR and CDR2 FQNEAQ (reference sequence). The CDR3 runs 15 residues. The CDR3 loop reads CASSLGSSYNSPLHF. In DNA form, the CDR3 reads TGTGCCAGCAGCTTAGGGAGCTCCTATAATTCACCCCTCCACTTT.

The chain recombines TRBV2 with TRBJ2-5, with D hard to call. Trimming took 4 bases from V and 3 from J, leaving 12 bases between them. The CDR3 sequence is 14 residues long. CDR1 is SNHLY, CDR2 FYNNEI, per germline. The CDR3 bases are TGTGCCAGCAGTGCCCGCGAGGAGAAAGAGACCCAGTACTTC. The encoded protein is CASSAREEKETQYF.

This chain joins TRBV6-1 and TRBJ2-7, with D uncertain. The germline V and J ends were trimmed by 2 bases and 10 bases, with 15 bases remaining between them. Germline-derived CDR1 and CDR2 are MNHNS and SASEGT. The CDR3 spans 13 residues. The CDR3, as DNA: TGTGCCAGCAGTGAATCCGCGACCCAACCCCAGTACTTC. Amino acid sequence: CASSESATQPQYF.